This passage covers 30 T cell receptor beta chains from one sample sequenced in a study of T cells in Graves' hyperthyroidism and ophthalmopathy. Authors of the study amplified TCR beta CDR3 regions from RNA transcripts. The HTBI primer set served for first-round RT-PCR of the TCR CDR3. MiXCR, run by TCRdb on the multiplex PCR reads, gives a single entry per CDR3 protein. This table has 450,000 to 700,000 distinct CDR3 sequences, around 42% appearing once. Source material: peripheral blood or thyroid tissue (not recorded which). The receptors derive from an adult woman with Graves' disease, either hyperthyroidism or ophthalmopathy (not recorded which).

V is TRBV7-2 and J is TRBJ1-6, with D perhaps TRBD1 (6 bases). Trimming stripped 1 base from V and 0 bases from J, with 13 bases between. This CDR3 contains 18 residues. CDR1 and CDR2 from the germline V gene are SGHTA and FQGNSA. The chain's CDR3 is CASSLEGGYVSYNSPLHF. The DNA of the CDR3 is TGTGCCAGCAGCTTAGAGGGGGGTTACGTCTCCTATAATTCACCCCTCCACTTT.

The chain recombines TRBV7-6 with TRBJ1-5; no firm D call. Germline CDR1 and CDR2: SGHVS and FNYEAQ. This CDR3 is 14 amino acids long. Trimming left V 1 base short and J 6 bases short, with 10 bases between. The CDR3 spells CASSLESAGQPQHF. CDR3 bases: TGTGCCAGCAGCTTAGAAAGTGCGGGTCAGCCCCAGCATTTT.

This clonotype has a count of ten or more. V and J are TRBV12-3 or TRBV12-4 and TRBJ2-5; 14 bases match TRBD2. Germline trimming cut 7 bases from V and 3 bases from J; bases unmatched to any gene: 4. The CDR3 has 15 amino acids. CDR3 in amino acids: CASTLGLAGEETQYF. CDR3 sequence (DNA): TGTGCCAGCACTCTGGGACTAGCGGGAGAAGAGACCCAGTACTTC.

This chain links TRBV20-1 with TRBJ1-2; D possibly corresponds to TRBD1 (5 bases). Deletions cut 1 base from V and 4 bases from J, with 10 bases between. Germline values: CDR1 DFQATT, CDR2 SNEGSKA (reference sequence). The CDR3 covers 13 residues. CDR3: CSARAGQRYGYTF. Written as DNA, the CDR3 is TGCAGTGCTAGAGCGGGGCAGCGCTATGGCTACACCTTC.

As to this clonotype: Since the CDR3 does not end with the conserved phenylalanine or tryptophan, this likely comes from a read error. The DNA is omitted, as the CDR3 cannot be located on it reliably, and the CDR3 follows TCRdb's listing. The rearrangement links TRBV10-3 to TRBJ2-6; the tabulated D call, TRBD1, remains unverified against the DNA. Germline CDR1 reads ENHRY; CDR2 reads SYGVKD. The CDR3 is 11 residues long, ends included. CDR3 region: CAISEDNVQGS.

This clonotype occurred many times. Written as DNA, the CDR3 is TGTGCCAGCAGCCCCGGACAGGGCGCGAACACCGGGGAGCTGTTTTTT. Its protein is CASSPGQGANTGELFF. The chain combines TRBV7-9 with TRBJ2-2; TRBD1 matches at 8 bases. CDR3 length: 16 amino acids. After removal of 5 bases from V and 0 bases from J, the junction contained 5 bases not matched to a gene. From germline, CDR1 is SEHNR and CDR2 FQNEAQ (reference sequence).

This clonotype was found many times. The junction departs from germline at one end; a sequencing error may be responsible. The chain links TRBV6-2 or TRBV6-3 to TRBJ2-7; D unresolved. Germline values: CDR1 MNHEY, CDR2 SVGEGT. CDR3 size: 13 residues. The CDR3 loop reads CASSNSPAYEQYF. CDR3 bases: TGTGCCAGCAGTAACTCACCCGCCTACGAGCAGTACTTC.

The chain uses TRBV9 and TRBJ2-5; D unresolved. Per germline, CDR1 SGDLS and CDR2 YYNGEE. V was shortened by 3 bases and J by 5 bases, with 11 bases between the two germline ends. This CDR3 has 13 amino acids. The CDR3 DNA is TGTGCCAGCAGCGATAATAGGGCCGAGACCCAGTACTTC. Protein product: CASSDNRAETQYF.

The chain recombines TRBV20-1 with TRBJ2-2; 8 bases map to TRBD2. The V gene's germline CDR1 is DFQATT and CDR2 SNEGSKA (reference sequence). J gave up 1 base and V 1 base, and 2 bases lay outside the gene matches. This CDR3 has 15 amino acids. This CDR3 reads CSARALAVNTGELFF. CDR3 sequence (DNA): TGCAGTGCTAGAGCACTAGCGGTGAACACCGGGGAGCTGTTTTTT.

This sequence joins TRBV7-9 and TRBJ1-2; tentatively, D is TRBD1 (5 bases). Germline CDR1 reads SEHNR; CDR2 reads FQNEAQ (reference sequence). The CDR3 consists of 14 residues. V was clipped by 6 bases and J by 6 bases, with 17 bases between them. The CDR3 bases are TGTGCCAGCAGACAAAGTCAGGGTATTGATGGCTACACCTTC. It is translated as CASRQSQGIDGYTF.

The chain uses TRBV29-1 and TRBJ1-4; D remains unclear. Germline values: CDR1 SQVTM, CDR2 ANQGSEA. Trimming removed 8 bases from V and 8 bases from J, with 15 bases in between. The CDR3 totals 12 residues. The CDR3 DNA is TGCAGCAGTGAGCGGATAGAGGAAAAACTGTTTTTT. Translation: CSSERIEEKLFF.

The J gene is TRBJ2-2, the V gene TRBV4-1; D is perhaps TRBD2 (5 bases). Germline assignment: CDR1 MGHRA and CDR2 YSYEKL. V lost 3 bases, J lost 5 bases, and 19 bases lay in between. CDR3 length equals 17 residues. This CDR3 reads CASSHGSEPSRTGELFF. CDR3 DNA sequence: TGCGCCAGCAGCCACGGTAGCGAGCCCAGTAGGACCGGGGAGCTGTTTTTT.

CDR3 DNA: TGTGCCAGCGGCCCCGGGACATTTGGCAATCAGCCCCAGCATTTT. Encoded protein: CASGPGTFGNQPQHF. The chain links TRBV12-3 or TRBV12-4 to TRBJ1-5, with TRBD1 as a possible D gene (6 bases). The V end was cut by 8 bases, the J end by 2 bases, with 16 bases between. The CDR3 consists of 15 residues.

The CDR3 DNA is TGTGCCAGCAGCTCTTCGGGCAGGGGAAACACCATATATTTT. It specifies CASSSSGRGNTIYF. This sequence joins TRBV11-2 and TRBJ1-3; no reliable D call. Looked up from germline, CDR1 is SGHAT and CDR2 is FQNNGV. CDR3 size: 14 residues. Between the trimmed V and J ends, which lost 4 bases and 4 bases, there was a span of 11 bases.

This clonotype was counted between two and nine times. A read error may account for a junction end that differs from germline. J is TRBJ1-5 and V is TRBV10-3, with D unresolved. The germline gives CDR1 ENHRY, CDR2 SYGVKD. This CDR3 comprises 14 residues. The DNA for the CDR3 is TGTGCCACCAGTGATGACAACCGGGTTCAGCCCCAGCATTTT. Encoded protein: CATSDDNRVQPQHF.

V and J are TRBV5-1 and TRBJ1-1; TRBD1 is a possible D gene (5 bases). Trimming stripped 4 bases from V and 5 bases from J, with 18 bases between. CDR1 and CDR2 from the germline V gene are SGHRS and YFSETQ. This CDR3 has 15 amino acids. CDR3 amino acids: CASSAWAGRMTEAFF. In DNA, the CDR3 is TGCGCCAGCAGCGCCTGGGCAGGGCGGATGACTGAAGCTTTCTTT.

This CDR3 is CSAERGSTEAFF. The CDR3 bases are TGCAGTGCTGAGCGGGGGAGCACTGAAGCTTTCTTT. The rearrangement uses TRBV20-1 and TRBJ1-1, with TRBD1 as a possible D gene (5 bases). Germline CDR1 and CDR2: DFQATT and SNEGSKA (reference sequence). V lost 5 bases to trimming and J lost 4 bases, with 11 bases between them. There are 12 residues in the CDR3.

This clonotype was recorded many times. The chain links TRBV29-1 to TRBJ2-7; perhaps TRBD2 as D (6 bases). Germline lookup yields CDR1 SQVTM and CDR2 ANQGSEA. CDR3 length: 14 residues. V shed 3 bases and J shed 3 bases, with 15 bases lying between them. CDR3 coding DNA: TGCAGCGTTGAGACGGGGGACGGCGACTACGAGCAGTACTTC. This codes for CSVETGDGDYEQYF.

This clonotype appeared a single time. The chain links TRBV7-3 to TRBJ2-5; TRBD1 aligns across 8 bases. Unmatched junction bases numbered 17, after V lost 2 bases and J lost 0 bases. The V gene's germline CDR1 is SGHTA and CDR2 FQGTGA. CDR3 length: 20 residues. The CDR3 nucleotides are TGTGCCAGCAGCTTACGACAGGGGAGGCGGGACCCATGGTACCAAGAGACCCAGTACTTC. It codes for CASSLRQGRRDPWYQETQYF.

CDR3 in DNA: TGTGCCAGCAGGATCCGGGACAGGGTAACTGAAGCTTTCTTT. Translated, it gives CASRIRDRVTEAFF. The chain uses TRBV27 and TRBJ1-1; 9 bases map to TRBD1. V gave up 6 bases and J gave up 5 bases; unmatched junction bases: 7. Germline V gene lookup returns CDR1 MNHEY and CDR2 SMNVEV (reference sequence). There are 14 residues in the CDR3.

The chain uses TRBV27 and TRBJ1-1; unclear D gene. Trimming removed 5 bases at V and 1 base at J, with 17 bases between. The germline V gene has CDR1 MNHEY and CDR2 SMNVEV (reference sequence). The CDR3 has 16 amino acids. The CDR3 nucleotides read TGTGCCAGCAGTCGCATCATCGCTGGTGGGAACACTGAAGCTTTCTTT. It yields the protein CASSRIIAGGNTEAFF.

This clonotype was seen repeatedly, ten times or more. V gene TRBV7-9 combines with J gene TRBJ1-4; a possible D gene is TRBD1 (6 bases). The CDR3 sequence is 17 residues long. V lost 1 base to trimming and J lost 4 bases, with 16 bases between them. Germline assignment: CDR1 SEHNR and CDR2 FQNEAQ (reference sequence). Written as DNA, the CDR3 is TGTGCCAGCAGCTTAGATGCGGGGGGCGACCTTAATGAAAAACTGTTTTTT. Encoded protein: CASSLDAGGDLNEKLFF.

The J gene is TRBJ2-2, the V gene TRBV28; possible D gene TRBD1, 5 bases. The V gene lost 3 bases and the J gene lost 7 bases, with 12 bases spanning the gap. Germline CDR1 MDHEN, CDR2 SYDVKM. This CDR3 spans 14 amino acids. CDR3 nucleotide sequence: TGTGCCAGCAGTTTCGACAGTAGGAGCGGGGAGCTGTTTTTT. As protein: CASSFDSRSGELFF.

This clonotype was observed at least ten times. CDR3 protein: CASSALQGAFNQPQHF. The CDR3 DNA reads TGTGCCAGCAGTGCGTTACAGGGGGCTTTCAATCAGCCCCAGCATTTT. The chain links TRBV6-1 to TRBJ1-5; 9 nucleotides agree with TRBD1. The CDR3 loop spans 16 amino acids. Germline assignment: CDR1 MNHNS and CDR2 SASEGT. The V gene end was trimmed by 4 bases and the J gene end by 3 bases; junction bases not matched to a gene: 7.

This clonotype was seen at least ten times. The V call is TRBV15, the J call TRBJ2-7; tentatively, D is TRBD2 (5 bases). The V gene lost 3 bases and the J gene lost 6 bases, with 15 bases spanning the gap. The CDR3 covers 14 residues. Germline V lookup: CDR1 LNHNV, CDR2 YYDKDF (reference sequence). CDR3 DNA sequence: TGTGCCACCAGCAGGGGTGGGAGAGGCCTCGAGCAGTACTTC. As protein: CATSRGGRGLEQYF.

In the case of this clonotype: A much larger clone lies a single base off, so this may be a read error. The chain couples TRBV12-3 or TRBV12-4 to TRBJ2-7, with D possibly being TRBD2 (5 bases). The CDR3 extends over 13 amino acids. CDR3 in DNA: TGTGCCGGCAGTTTTAGGGAGCCCTACGAGCAGTACTTC. Encoded protein: CAGSFREPYEQYF.

This clonotype was seen once. At one end, the junction sequence differs from germline, possibly due to a read error. V usage is TRBV5-5 and J usage is TRBJ1-2; unclear D gene. The V gene's germline CDR1 is SGHKS and CDR2 YYEKEE (reference sequence). The CDR3 spans 13 residues. CDR3: CASSQGRIAGYTF. The CDR3 DNA is TGCGCCAGCAGCCAAGGAAGAATCGCTGGCTACACCTTC.

The gene calls are TRBV20-1 and TRBJ2-7, with D perhaps matching TRBD2 (5 bases). V was trimmed by 3 bases and J by 6 bases, leaving 15 bases between them. Germline values: CDR1 DFQATT, CDR2 SNEGSKA (reference sequence). This CDR3 contains 13 residues. CDR3 residues: CSARPTAAREQYF. CDR3 DNA sequence: TGCAGTGCTAGGCCAACAGCGGCGCGCGAGCAGTACTTC.

The rearrangement joins TRBV29-1 to TRBJ2-5; maybe TRBD2 (6 bases). The V gene's germline CDR1 is SQVTM and CDR2 ANQGSEA. Trimming took 1 base from V and 4 from J, leaving 13 bases between them. The CDR3 totals 14 residues. The chain's CDR3 is CSVEGGAFGETQYF. CDR3 bases: TGCAGCGTTGAAGGCGGGGCCTTCGGAGAGACCCAGTACTTC.

This clonotype occurred many times. The rearrangement uses TRBV10-2 and TRBJ1-5; TRBD1 matches 8 bases. Germline loops: CDR1 WSHSY, CDR2 SAAADI. The CDR3 runs to 13 residues. Losses at the gene ends were 6 bases for V and 4 bases for J; bases not matched to a gene: 2. The chain's CDR3 is CASSGDRNQPQHF. In nucleotides, the CDR3 is TGCGCCAGCAGCGGGGACAGGAATCAGCCCCAGCATTTT.